This TCR beta chain was observed in a study of cytomegalovirus exposure and HLA in healthy donors. Study-level background: The 120 or so validation repertoires were reported in a later analysis to have been generated on the same platform as the roughly 630 first-cohort repertoires. Findings and limits, study-wide: Testing in vitro showed a few CMV-associated chains specific for CMV antigens. The study put some 150 TCR beta chains on its list as cytomegalovirus-associated.

The CDR3 is made up of 18 amino acids. CDR1 SGDLS and CDR2 YYNGEE come from the germline V gene. Measured with immunoSEQ multiplex PCR; TCRdb has only the in-frame clones, and not every one. The sample includes roughly 110,000 clones, about 88% seen only once; the top ten take about 1.8%. As for this clone: What it binds is unknown. Germline and junction disagree at one end, which may indicate a read error.

The donors belonged to the approximately 110-subject validation cohort, separate from the 666-subject first cohort. The rearrangement joins TRBV9 to TRBJ2-5; 11 nucleotides line up with TRBD2. The TCR sequence derives from a young woman in good health and CMV-seropositive. Input material: PBMCs. The CDR3 DNA reads as TGTGCCAGCAGCGTAATCCCTGGGACTAGCGGCGGGACGACGGTGTTGGACTTC. It translates to CASSVIPGTSGGTTVLDF.